This T cell receptor (beta chain) was sequenced during a study of Ad26.COV2.S vaccination and SARS-CoV-2 variants. About the study: Once, or twice with 56 days between doses, Ad26.COV2.S was given intramuscularly.

Treatment meaning: roughly 20 received Ad26.COV2.S at low or high dose, single or two shots; five or six received placebo; per-sample allocation not given. Collection of the samples took place on day 63 after the first injection of vaccine or placebo. In the vaccine, an Ad26 vector expressed the SARS-CoV-2 spike of the Wuhan strain. TCRdb's copy holds only in-frame clones and misses some; the assay was immunoSEQ multiplex PCR. This sample yields about 350,000 clones, of which approximately 86% are seen a single time; 9.5% to 12% belongs to the top ten. The CDR3 is 13 residues long. V lost 5 bases to trimming and J lost 9 bases, with 16 bases between them. Germline V gives CDR1 SEHNR, CDR2 FQNEAQ (reference sequence).

This chain joins TRBV7-9 and TRBJ1-1; tentative D call: TRBD1 (6 bases). The specimen was peripheral blood, collected in a trial of Ad26.COV2.S vaccine versus placebo. The sequence was collected from a person aged 18-60 years who received the Ad26.COV2.S COVID-19 vaccine or a placebo. CDR3 amino acids: CASSPSGGLKAFF. The CDR3 DNA is TGTGCCAGCAGCCCCTCCGGGGGGCTTAAAGCTTTCTTT.